This T cell receptor beta chain stems from a study of beta chain features in type 1 diabetes. The CDR3 is 14 amino acids. Between the trimmed V and J ends, which lost 5 bases and 4 bases, there was a span of 14 bases. CDR1 is MNHEY, CDR2 SMNVEV, per germline (reference sequence). The study reverse transcribed the entire isolated RNA, so it sequenced expressed TCRB transcripts. Clones were sequenced by immunoSEQ multiplex PCR, and TCRdb holds only the in-frame ones, with some missing. Of some 270,000 clones in the sample, 7.5% to 9.5% were seen once. Each of the CD4+ naive, central memory, regulatory and stem cell-like memory populations was sorted via CD45RO/CCR7/CD25/CD127/CD95/CD27.

The TCR comes from a woman between 18 and 30 years old in good health. The sequencing input was central memory CD4+ T cells from blood. V is TRBV27 and J is TRBJ2-5; D remains unclear. CDR3 in amino acids: CASSNLGRRETQYF. In DNA form, the CDR3 reads TGTGCCAGCAGTAATCTCGGACGTCGAGAGACCCAGTACTTC.